Detailed here is one TCR beta chain. The data belong to a study of T cell repertoires in aging, cancer and after chemotherapy. Amplification of TCR beta used genomic DNA extracted from peripheral blood. CDR1 is SGDLS and CDR2 is YYNGEE in the germline V gene. V was clipped by 0 bases and J by 3 bases, with 12 bases between them. The length of the CDR3 is 15 residues. A mixed TRB-A/B primer pool amplified rearranged TRB by multiplex touch-down PCR. TCRdb re-called the multiplex PCR reads through MiXCR, storing one row per CDR3 protein. Found here are more than 800 distinct CDR3 sequences, about 27% of them singletons; the top ten hold around 14%.

The chain links TRBV9 to TRBJ1-1; D gene uncertain. The clonotype originates from a human donor with a blood cancer. Sequenced material: blood. This CDR3 reads CASSVVSPMHTEAFF. The CDR3 coding sequence is TGTGCCAGCAGCGTAGTTTCGCCCATGCACACTGAAGCTTTCTTT.